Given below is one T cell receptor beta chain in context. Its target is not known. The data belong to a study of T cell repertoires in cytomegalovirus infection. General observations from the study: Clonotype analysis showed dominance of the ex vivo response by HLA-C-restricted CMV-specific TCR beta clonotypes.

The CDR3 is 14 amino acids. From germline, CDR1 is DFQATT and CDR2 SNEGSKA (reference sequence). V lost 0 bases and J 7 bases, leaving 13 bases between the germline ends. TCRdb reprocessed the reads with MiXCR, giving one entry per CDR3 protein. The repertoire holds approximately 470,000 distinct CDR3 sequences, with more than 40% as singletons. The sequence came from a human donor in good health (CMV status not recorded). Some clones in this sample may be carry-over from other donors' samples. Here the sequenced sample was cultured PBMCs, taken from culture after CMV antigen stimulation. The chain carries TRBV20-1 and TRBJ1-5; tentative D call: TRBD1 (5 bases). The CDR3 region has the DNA TGCAGTGCTAGAGATCTGGGGGTACACCAGCCCCAGCATTTT. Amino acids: CSARDLGVHQPQHF.